A single sample gave rise to the 25 T cell receptor beta chains below, sequenced in a study of shared clonotypes between healthy human individuals. Clones were sequenced by immunoSEQ multiplex PCR, and TCRdb holds only the in-frame ones, with some missing. The sample includes under 2.5 million clones, roughly 92% of them seen just once. Sequences were obtained from naive CD4+ T cells from PBMCs. Subset specified: CD45RA+ positively selected. The receptors derive from a man younger than 35 in good health. Some clones in this sample may be carry-over from other donors' samples.

Turning to this clone: Other nucleotide sequences from this sample produce the same CDR3. As DNA, the CDR3 is TGTGCCAGCAGCGTAGCAGGGTATGGCGAGCAGTACTTC. This translates into CASSVAGYGEQYF. This chain connects TRBV9 to TRBJ2-7, with a tentative D call TRBD1 (5 bases). Germline CDR1 and CDR2: SGDLS and YYNGEE. The CDR3 runs to 13 residues. V gave up 0 bases and J gave up 6 bases, with 10 bases separating them.

The chain carries TRBV7-9 and TRBJ2-5; the D is unclear. The CDR3 has 13 amino acids. Germline V gene sequence: CDR1 SEHNR, CDR2 FQNEAQ (reference sequence). Trimming removed 1 base at V and 7 bases at J, with 10 bases between. The CDR3 loop is CASSLGGSGTQYF. Written as DNA, the CDR3 is TGTGCCAGCAGCTTAGGGGGATCGGGGACCCAGTACTTC.

This chain links TRBV10-3 with TRBJ2-3; no clear D. The CDR3 sequence is 13 residues long. Germline assignment: CDR1 ENHRY and CDR2 SYGVKD. The V end lost 8 bases, the J end lost 0 bases, and 9 bases lay between the germline ends. The CDR3 region has the DNA TGTGCCATCCGACCCGCTAGCACAGATACGCAGTATTTT. Translating it yields CAIRPASTDTQYF.

This chain links TRBV28 with TRBJ2-7; TRBD2 is a possible D gene (5 bases). Trimming shortened V by 6 bases and J by 6 bases, and 12 bases separated the two germline ends. There are 12 residues in the CDR3. Germline CDR1 is MDHEN and CDR2 is SYDVKM. The CDR3 DNA follows: TGTGCCAGCAGCCCACCAACTAGCGAGCAGTACTTC. This encodes CASSPPTSEQYF.

The chain employs TRBV7-8 and TRBJ1-5; 7 nucleotides align to TRBD1. With 4 bases clipped from V and 2 bases from J, the junction kept 11 bases outside the gene matches. In germline, CDR1 is SGHVS, CDR2 FQNEAQ. The CDR3 spans 17 residues. The DNA for the CDR3 is TGTGCCAGCAGCTCAGGAGGGAGGGGGCGAGGCAATCAGCCCCAGCATTTT. The encoded protein is CASSSGGRGRGNQPQHF.

The chain couples TRBV12-5 to TRBJ2-1; 14 bases agree with TRBD2. CDR1 and CDR2 (germline): LGHNT, FRNRAP. The CDR3 sequence is 14 residues long. The V and J ends lost 6 bases and 8 bases, in that order; junction bases with no gene match: 3. The CDR3 DNA follows: TGTGCTAGTGGCGGGACTAGCGGGAGCGATGAGCAGTTCTTC. Protein product: CASGGTSGSDEQFF.

CDR3 nucleotides: TGCGCCAGCAGCCCCGGGGATCCGGGCACAGATACGCAGTATTTT. This gives the protein CASSPGDPGTDTQYF. V is TRBV5-1 and J is TRBJ2-3, with D maybe TRBD2 (5 bases). Looked up from germline, CDR1 is SGHRS and CDR2 is YFSETQ. The CDR3 runs to 15 residues. Trimming shortened V by 4 bases and J by 1 base, and 13 bases separated the two germline ends.

The genes are TRBV6-6 and TRBJ2-7; TRBD1 matches 8 bases. The CDR3 is 14 amino acids. CDR1 and CDR2 (germline): MNHNY, SVGAGI (reference sequence). After removal of 6 bases from V and 2 bases from J, the junction contained 6 bases not matched to a gene. CDR3 region: CASSQGAGPYEQYF. In DNA, the CDR3 is TGTGCCAGCAGCCAGGGGGCGGGGCCCTACGAGCAGTACTTC.

The chain carries TRBV27 and TRBJ2-3; 10 bases are a match to TRBD2. The CDR3 totals 15 residues. After removal of 5 bases from V and 2 bases from J, the junction contained 4 bases not matched to a gene. CDR1 and CDR2 from the germline V gene are MNHEY and SMNVEV (reference sequence). The CDR3: CASSRTSGLTDTQYF. DNA for the CDR3: TGTGCCAGCAGTCGGACTAGCGGCCTCACAGATACGCAGTATTTT.

This chain links TRBV7-3 with TRBJ1-1; tentative D call: TRBD1 (6 bases). This CDR3 region has 17 residues. V lost 0 bases to trimming and J lost 3 bases, with 17 bases between them. CDR1 SGHTA and CDR2 FQGTGA come from the germline V gene. The CDR3 DNA is TGTGCCAGCAGCTTAACAGGGGGAAGGGGAGGGCACACTGAAGCTTTCTTT. Translated: CASSLTGGRGGHTEAFF.

V and J are TRBV5-1 and TRBJ1-3; possibly TRBD1 for D (5 bases). The CDR3 loop spans 15 amino acids. CDR1 is SGHRS, CDR2 YFSETQ, per germline. Trimming pared 1 base from V and 1 base from J, leaving 9 bases between. The CDR3 reads CASSLMGGSGNTIYF. The CDR3 DNA reads TGCGCCAGCAGCTTGATGGGGGGTTCTGGAAACACCATATATTTT.

The chain links TRBV4-2 to TRBJ2-1; a possible D gene is TRBD2 (5 bases). This CDR3 has 17 amino acids. The ends were cut back, 0 bases at V and 0 bases at J, with 12 bases in the middle. Germline V gene sequence: CDR1 LGHNA, CDR2 YNFKEQ. The CDR3 region is CASSQEPRGDSYNEQFF. The DNA for the CDR3 is TGTGCCAGCAGCCAAGAACCACGGGGTGACTCCTACAATGAGCAGTTCTTC.

This chain links TRBV28 with TRBJ1-1; a possible D gene is TRBD1 (5 bases). V was trimmed by 7 bases and J by 7 bases, leaving 16 bases between them. Germline V gene sequence: CDR1 MDHEN, CDR2 SYDVKM. This CDR3 comprises 13 residues. This CDR3 reads CASTGWRVLEAFF. The DNA of the CDR3 is TGTGCCAGCACAGGGTGGCGGGTCCTTGAAGCTTTCTTT. Full variable domain (missing parts from reference TRBV28 and TRBJ1-1): DVKVTQSSRYLVKRTGEKVFLECVQDMDHENMFWYRQDPGLGLRLIYFSYDVKMKEKGDIPEGYSVSREKKERFSLILESASTNQTSMYLCASTGWRVLEAFFGQGTRLTVV.

As to this clone: Other DNA sequences of this sample code for an identical CDR3. The V call is TRBV28, the J call TRBJ1-5; D perhaps matches TRBD1 (6 bases). This CDR3 comprises 14 residues. Trimming removed 5 bases from V and 4 bases from J, with 12 bases in between. Looked up from germline, CDR1 is MDHEN and CDR2 is SYDVKM. The CDR3 is CASSLRGLNQPQHF. The CDR3 bases are TGTGCCAGCAGTCTCAGGGGTCTTAATCAGCCCCAGCATTTT.

The chain has TRBV28 and TRBJ1-4; TRBD1 is a possible D gene (5 bases). This CDR3 has 16 residues. In germline, CDR1 is MDHEN, CDR2 SYDVKM. V was pared by 7 bases and J by 0 bases, with 15 bases between. The CDR3 protein is CASIPSPGTTNEKLFF. The CDR3 DNA reads as TGTGCCAGCATCCCCTCCCCAGGGACAACTAATGAAAAACTGTTTTTT.

The chain is built from TRBV6-1 and TRBJ2-2; TRBD1 matches 7 bases. Germline V gene sequence: CDR1 MNHNS, CDR2 SASEGT. V lost 9 bases, J lost 6 bases, and 7 bases stayed unmatched. The CDR3 runs 13 residues. CDR3 region: CASRQGSPGELFF. The DNA for the CDR3 is TGTGCCAGTAGACAGGGATCCCCCGGGGAGCTGTTTTTT.

The chain uses TRBV5-1 and TRBJ1-2; 9 positions agree with TRBD1. V lost 4 bases to trimming and J lost 6 bases; unmatched junction nucleotides: 7. CDR1 SGHRS and CDR2 YFSETQ come from the germline V gene. There are 14 residues in the CDR3. The CDR3 DNA follows: TGCGCCAGCAGCCAACACGGGACAGGGAATGGCTACACCTTC. Translated, it gives CASSQHGTGNGYTF.

This sequence joins TRBV20-1 and TRBJ2-5; D is unresolved. CDR1 is DFQATT, CDR2 SNEGSKA, per germline (reference sequence). This CDR3 has 10 amino acids. V was shortened by 6 bases and J by 3 bases, with 5 bases between the two germline ends. As DNA, the CDR3 is TGCAGTGCCGTAAAAGAGACCCAGTACTTC. It yields the protein CSAVKETQYF.

The chain links TRBV19 to TRBJ2-3; 7 nucleotides line up with TRBD1. This CDR3 contains 13 residues. The V gene end was trimmed by 0 bases and the J gene end by 7 bases; junction bases not matched to a gene: 1. Germline V lookup: CDR1 LNHDA, CDR2 SQIVND (reference sequence). Here the CDR3 reads CASSIETGNTQYF. CDR3 bases: TGTGCCAGTAGTATAGAGACAGGGAATACGCAGTATTTT.

CDR3 loop: CASSRPLQGQETQYF. Here the CDR3 DNA reads TGTGCCAGCAGCCGACCCTTGCAAGGCCAAGAGACCCAGTACTTC. This chain links TRBV5-6 with TRBJ2-5; D remains unclear. Trimming took off 4 bases at V and 1 base at J, with 14 bases between the two ends. The CDR3 loop spans 15 amino acids. Germline V CDR1 and CDR2: SGHDT, YYEEEE.

The chain carries TRBV19 and TRBJ2-7; TRBD2 aligns across 12 bases. With 4 bases clipped from V and 5 bases from J, the junction kept 3 bases outside the gene matches. The CDR3 consists of 14 residues. Germline CDR1 LNHDA, CDR2 SQIVND (reference sequence). This chain's CDR3 is CASSRGLAGHEQYF. The CDR3 nucleotides are TGTGCCAGTAGTAGGGGACTAGCGGGTCACGAGCAGTACTTC.

This chain links TRBV6-1 with TRBJ1-4; the match to TRBD1 covers 9 bases. V was clipped by 4 bases and J by 4 bases; unmatched bases: 4. This CDR3 is 15 amino acids long. Germline CDR1 and CDR2: MNHNS and SASEGT. DNA for the CDR3: TGTGCCAGCAGTGGTCGACAGGGGGGTAATGAAAAACTGTTTTTT. Protein: CASSGRQGGNEKLFF.

Concerning this clone: Other DNA sequences from this sample encode an identical CDR3 as well. This rearrangement joins TRBV28 to TRBJ1-2; D is possibly TRBD1 (6 bases). CDR3 length equals 13 residues. Trimming pared 2 bases from V and 4 bases from J, leaving 8 bases between. Germline CDR1 reads MDHEN; CDR2 reads SYDVKM. CDR3: CASSLRQVYGYTF. Here the CDR3 DNA reads TGTGCCAGCAGTTTAAGACAGGTCTATGGCTACACCTTC.

The rearrangement uses TRBV7-8 and TRBJ1-5, with 10 bases aligning to TRBD1. The CDR3 has 17 amino acids. Germline CDR1 reads SGHVS; CDR2 reads FQNEAQ. The trim removed 5 bases at V and 6 bases at J, leaving 13 bases unmatched. The CDR3 spells CASSPDRGPDESQPQHF. The CDR3 DNA follows: TGTGCCAGCAGCCCCGACAGGGGGCCCGACGAGAGTCAGCCCCAGCATTTT.

This clone was counted a few times. The chain recombines TRBV2 with TRBJ1-5, with no clear D. The germline V and J ends were trimmed by 3 bases and 4 bases, with 10 bases remaining between them. CDR3 length: 14 amino acids. The germline CDR1 and CDR2 sequences are SNHLY and FYNNEI. CDR3 amino acids: CASSDLRWNQPQHF. CDR3 in DNA: TGTGCCAGCAGTGATTTACGGTGGAATCAGCCCCAGCATTTT.